The 10 T cell receptor beta chains below were found in one sample sequenced in a study of vaccination effects on CD4 cells after COVID-19. These TCRs' antigens remain unknown. TCRdb's table, derived via immunoSEQ multiplex PCR, lists solely in-frame clones and lacks some. This sample yields around 25,000 clones, of which approximately 62% are seen a single time; around 18% belongs to the top ten. ViraFEST used viral peptide pools to expand antigen-specific CD4+ T cells before sequencing. Once cultured for approximately ten days, the cells underwent separation to obtain CD4+ T cells. PCR confirmed that the person was infected with SARS-CoV-2 between March and December 2020. This specimen consisted of CD4+ T cells from PBMCs cultured with SARS-CoV-2 spike peptides, obtained before COVID-19 vaccination. These TCRs come from a human donor who had a prior SARS-CoV-2 infection.

The chain links TRBV5-1 to TRBJ2-7; D call uncertain. Deletions cut 4 bases from V and 0 bases from J, with 11 bases between. Germline V gene sequence: CDR1 SGHRS, CDR2 YFSETQ. This CDR3 has 14 amino acids. CDR3 coding DNA: TGCGCCAGCAGCCTGACGATTAGCTCCTACGAGCAGTACTTC. Protein: CASSLTISSYEQYF.

The V call is TRBV7-2, the J call TRBJ2-1, with 8 bases aligning to TRBD2. This CDR3 is built from 17 residues. V lost 8 bases and J lost 4; bases outside the gene matches: 16. Germline values: CDR1 SGHTA, CDR2 FQGNSA. CDR3 in DNA: TGTGCCAGCGGGTCTGGGAACGGGAGGGCCGGGTACAATGAGCAGTTCTTC. It specifies CASGSGNGRAGYNEQFF.

This clone came up a few times. V is TRBV13 and J is TRBJ2-7, with D perhaps matching TRBD1 (6 bases). The ends were cut back, 7 bases at V and 4 bases at J, with 17 bases in the middle. The germline gives CDR1 PRHDT, CDR2 FYEKMQ (reference sequence). The CDR3 has 14 residues. The CDR3 loop reads CASTRMGAGYEQYF. The CDR3 nucleotides read TGTGCCAGCACCCGTATGGGGGCTGGATACGAGCAGTACTTC.

This clone turned up a few times. This rearrangement joins TRBV6-4 to TRBJ2-2; 8 positions agree with TRBD1. With V trimmed by 11 bases and J by 6 bases, 2 bases remained unmatched. Germline V lookup: CDR1 MRHNA, CDR2 SNTAGT. The CDR3 spans 11 residues. The DNA of the CDR3 is TGTGCCTGGACAGGGCCCGGGGAGCTGTTTTTT. The encoded protein is CAWTGPGELFF.

This chain links TRBV7-2 with TRBJ2-7, with D maybe TRBD2 (5 bases). The germline V gene has CDR1 SGHTA and CDR2 FQGNSA. There are 13 residues in the CDR3. Trimming removed 1 base from V and 5 bases from J, with 9 bases in between. In nucleotides, the CDR3 is TGTGCCAGCAGCTTAGTGGACTTGAACGAGCAGTACTTC. Its translation is CASSLVDLNEQYF.

This clone was picked up a small number of times. V and J are TRBV30 and TRBJ1-1; a weak D match, TRBD1 (6 bases). V lost 1 base and J 8 bases, leaving 11 bases between the germline ends. CDR3 length: 12 residues. CDR1 GTSNPN and CDR2 SVGIG come from the germline V gene (reference sequence). The CDR3 DNA reads TGTGCCTGGAGTGAGGGACAACCAGAAGCTTTCTTT. This sequence encodes CAWSEGQPEAFF.

In its sample, this clone was seen a few times. The chain joins TRBV12-5 to TRBJ2-7; D is undetermined. In germline, CDR1 is LGHNT, CDR2 FRNRAP. Trimming shortened V by 1 base and J by 9 bases, and 10 bases separated the two germline ends. CDR3 length equals 12 residues. The DNA of the CDR3 is TGTGCTAGTGGTTTGGGCTCCCAGAGGCAGTACTTC. Its translation is CASGLGSQRQYF.

To note about this clone: Other DNA sequences of this sample code for an identical CDR3. The chain joins TRBV18 to TRBJ2-5; perhaps TRBD2 as D (6 bases). V was trimmed by 0 bases and J by 5 bases, leaving 10 bases between them. Per germline, CDR1 KGHSH and CDR2 LQKENI. This CDR3 is 14 amino acids long. CDR3 residues: CASSPPAGGETQYF. The CDR3 region has the DNA TGTGCCAGCTCACCACCGGCAGGAGGGGAGACCCAGTACTTC.

The J gene is TRBJ2-1, the V gene TRBV5-1; no reliable D call. The V end was cut by 3 bases, the J end by 0 bases, with 7 bases between. Germline assignment: CDR1 SGHRS and CDR2 YFSETQ. There are 14 residues in the CDR3. The CDR3 here is CASSSGLSYNEQFF. The CDR3 nucleotides are TGCGCCAGCAGCTCGGGTCTCTCCTACAATGAGCAGTTCTTC.

This clone was counted a few times. The J gene is TRBJ2-2, the V gene TRBV25-1; unclear D gene. Trimming shortened V by 7 bases and J by 6 bases, and 9 bases separated the two germline ends. Looked up from germline, CDR1 is MGHDK and CDR2 is SYGVNS. This CDR3 is built from 12 residues. The CDR3 bases are TGTGCCAGCACCCCCTCCTCCGGGGAGCTGTTTTTT. Translation gives CASTPSSGELFF.